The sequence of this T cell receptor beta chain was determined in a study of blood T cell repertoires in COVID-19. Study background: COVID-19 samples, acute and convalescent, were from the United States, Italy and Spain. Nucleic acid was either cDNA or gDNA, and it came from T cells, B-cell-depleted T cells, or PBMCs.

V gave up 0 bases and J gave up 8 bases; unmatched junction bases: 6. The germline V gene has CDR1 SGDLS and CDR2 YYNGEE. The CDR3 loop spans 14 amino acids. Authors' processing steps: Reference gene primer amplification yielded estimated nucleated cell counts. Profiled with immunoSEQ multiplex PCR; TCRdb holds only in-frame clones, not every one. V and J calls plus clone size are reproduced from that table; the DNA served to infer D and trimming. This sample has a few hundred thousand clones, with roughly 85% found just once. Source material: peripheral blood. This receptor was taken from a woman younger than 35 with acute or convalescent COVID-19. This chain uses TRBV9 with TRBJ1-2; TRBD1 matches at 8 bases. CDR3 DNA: TGTGCCAGCAGCGTAGCAGACAGGGGAGGAGGCTACACCTTC. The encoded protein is CASSVADRGGGYTF. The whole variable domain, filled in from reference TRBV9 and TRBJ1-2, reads DSGVTQTPKHLITATGQRVTLRCSPRSGDLSVYWYQQSLDQGLQFLIQYYNGEERAKGNILERFSAQQFPDLHSELNLSSLELGDSALYFCASSVADRGGGYTFGSGTRLTVV.